This T cell receptor beta chain was documented in a study of cytomegalovirus exposure and HLA in healthy donors. General study results and limits: As immune exposure information, only CMV serostatus was available. Across HLA loci, a later analysis found differing TCR association rates, with DRB1 most and HLA-C fewest. Within an earlier analysis, most TCR beta V segments proved productive either about 87% or about 30% of the time.

PCR primers comprised 60 Vbeta and 13 Jbeta primers. Libraries were prepared by immunoSEQ multiplex PCR; TCRdb keeps only in-frame clonotypes and omits some of them. This sample yields about 120,000 clones, of which around 76% are seen a single time; 30% belongs to the top ten. Regarding this clone: Its antigen remains unknown.

This clonotype was sampled from a man aged 55 to 70 in good health and CMV-seropositive. The sequencing sample was made of PBMCs.

The CDR3 region has the DNA TGTGCCAGCAGAAAACAGGGGGCTGGACAGCCCCAGCATTTT. Residues: CASRKQGAGQPQHF. The chain combines TRBV2 with TRBJ1-5; 9 nucleotides align to TRBD1. The CDR3 is 14 amino acids. The V gene's germline CDR1 is SNHLY and CDR2 FYNNEI. The trim removed 6 bases at V and 7 bases at J, leaving 7 bases unmatched.